This T cell receptor (beta chain) is from a study of Graves' ophthalmopathy and Graves' hyperthyroidism. The evidence that diagnosis relied on was clinical symptoms, serum thyroxine, TRAb, thyroid ultrasound and orbital computed tomography. PBMCs were obtained from 9.5 to 10 ml of fresh peripheral blood. Scientists amplified the TCR beta CDR3 regions from RNA transcripts. Investigators did first-round RT-PCR with HTBI primers, then second-round multiplex PCR. TCRdb reprocessed the multiplex PCR reads via MiXCR and lists one record per CDR3 protein. The sample carries hundreds of thousands of distinct CDR3 sequences, around 20% recorded once. This clonotype was observed at least ten times. This CDR3 spans 14 amino acids. Trimming took 6 bases from V and 0 from J; bases not matched to a gene: 3. Germline loops: CDR1 KGHDR, CDR2 SFDVKD.

Sequencing used peripheral blood. V and J are TRBV24-1 and TRBJ2-5, with 7 bases fitting TRBD1. The sequence was obtained from a woman aged 18 to 35 with stable Graves' hyperthyroidism. The CDR3 region is CATSPGGNQETQYF. CDR3 bases: TGTGCCACCAGTCCAGGGGGAAACCAAGAGACCCAGTACTTC.